The 13 T cell receptor beta chains below all came from one sample that was sequenced in a study of shared clonotypes between healthy human individuals (dated by TCRdb to between 2020 and 2021). The library was built by means of the immunoSEQ multiplex PCR assay. This immuneACCESS table, as held by TCRdb, lists in-frame sequences with V and J called but not all clones. Of the missing ones, under half trace to an unresolved V gene in checked studies; the others have no known cause. This sample is represented by about 2.4 million clones; 93% of them were singletons. Approximately 0.36% of the sample belongs to the ten largest clones. Source material: naive CD4+ T cells from PBMCs. Sample cell subset or site, as interpreted from the label and publication: CD45RA+ positively selected. Receptors originate from a man aged 18 to 29 in good health. Some clones in this sample may be carry-over from other donors' samples.

The chain is built from TRBV5-1 and TRBJ2-3; 8 positions agree with TRBD1. J lost 6 bases, V lost 0 bases, and 12 bases had no gene match. The length of the CDR3 is 17 residues. Germline lookup yields CDR1 SGHRS and CDR2 YFSETQ. The CDR3 DNA reads as TGCGCCAGCAGCTTGGTACCAGGGGGCCAAGATCCCGATACGCAGTATTTT. Its translation: CASSLVPGGQDPDTQYF.

The V gene is TRBV28, the J gene TRBJ1-1; 9 bases fit TRBD1. Germline V gene lookup returns CDR1 MDHEN and CDR2 SYDVKM. The J segment lost 5 bases and the V segment lost 6 bases, leaving 13 bases of the junction unmatched. The CDR3 runs to 16 residues. CDR3 bases: TGTGCCAGCAGGTTACAGGGGGCTCTTGGAACTACTGAAGCTTTCTTT. It yields the protein CASRLQGALGTTEAFF.

The chain links TRBV4-2 to TRBJ2-2; D may be TRBD1 (6 bases). The V gene lost 1 base and the J gene lost 1 base, with 13 bases spanning the gap. CDR1 is LGHNA, CDR2 YNFKEQ, per germline. The CDR3 has 17 residues. CDR3 nucleotides: TGTGCCAGCAGCCAAGTGGGGGCCAGCGGGAACACCGGGGAGCTGTTTTTT. Translation: CASSQVGASGNTGELFF.

The chain uses TRBV28 and TRBJ2-7, with D unresolved. Looked up from germline, CDR1 is MDHEN and CDR2 is SYDVKM. V was cut by 6 bases and J by 6 bases, with 9 bases left in between. The CDR3 sequence is 11 residues long. The CDR3 sequence is CASRQWGEQYF. CDR3 nucleotides: TGTGCCAGCAGACAATGGGGCGAGCAGTACTTC.

The chain is built from TRBV6-4 and TRBJ2-1, with TRBD2 matching 9 bases. The length of the CDR3 is 17 residues. J lost 3 bases, V lost 4 bases, and 10 bases had no gene match. In germline, CDR1 is MRHNA, CDR2 SNTAGT. The CDR3 sequence: CASSVGSTSGNYNEQFF. CDR3 DNA: TGTGCCAGCAGTGTAGGTTCGACTAGCGGTAACTACAATGAGCAGTTCTTC.

The rearrangement uses TRBV5-1 and TRBJ2-7, with 7 bases that match TRBD2. In germline, CDR1 is SGHRS, CDR2 YFSETQ. The CDR3 has 15 residues. The J segment lost 4 bases and the V segment lost 7 bases, leaving 14 bases of the junction unmatched. Here the CDR3 reads CASEPGGLVSYEQYF. The CDR3 coding sequence is TGCGCCAGCGAACCCGGCGGACTAGTATCTTACGAGCAGTACTTC. Filled out from reference TRBV5-1 and TRBJ2-7, the complete variable domain reads KAGVTQTPRYLIKTRGQQVTLSCSPISGHRSVSWYQQTPGQGLQFLFEYFSETQRNKGNFPGRFSGRQFSNSRSEMNVSTLELGDSALYLCASEPGGLVSYEQYFGPGTRLTVT.

This clone has a single count. The sample contains more than one DNA sequence encoding this CDR3. This sequence joins TRBV2 and TRBJ2-1, with 7 bases lining up with TRBD2. Germline CDR1 reads SNHLY; CDR2 reads FYNNEI. This CDR3 is 14 amino acids long. Trimming cost V 6 bases and J 4 bases; bases outside gene matches: 6. CDR3 DNA: TGTGCCAGCAGACAGCGGGGTTCATACAATGAGCAGTTCTTC. As protein: CASRQRGSYNEQFF.

Regarding this clone: This CDR3 is also generated by other DNA sequences in the sample. J is TRBJ2-3 and V is TRBV6-4; D unclear. Deletions cut 0 bases from V and 2 bases from J, with 9 bases between. Germline-derived CDR1 and CDR2 are MRHNA and SNTAGT. The CDR3 spans 15 residues. CDR3 DNA sequence: TGTGCCAGCAGTGACTCTGGCGGCTTCACAGATACGCAGTATTTT. It codes for CASSDSGGFTDTQYF.

The chain combines TRBV6-5 with TRBJ2-1, with 9 bases fitting TRBD2. The junction had 10 bases not matched to a gene; V was cut back by 6 bases and J by 7 bases. This CDR3 region has 15 residues. Germline CDR1 reads MNHEY; CDR2 reads SVGAGI. CDR3 DNA sequence: TGTGCCAGCAGCCCCGGTGCGGGAGGGCCGAATGAGCAGTTCTTC. It encodes CASSPGAGGPNEQFF.

In regard to this clone: Within the sample, other DNA sequences also encode this same CDR3. The rearrangement uses TRBV6-5 and TRBJ1-2, with D perhaps matching TRBD1 (5 bases). The CDR3 contains 13 residues. The V end was cut by 2 bases, the J end by 5 bases, with 9 bases between. Germline V gene sequence: CDR1 MNHEY, CDR2 SVGAGI. The CDR3 reads CASSYRGLYGYTF. DNA of the CDR3: TGTGCCAGCAGTTACCGGGGCCTTTATGGCTACACCTTC.

The CDR3 DNA reads as TGCGCCAGCAGCTTGCTGGCAGGGGGGTTCGATGAGCAGTTCTTC. Its protein product is CASSLLAGGFDEQFF. The genes are TRBV5-1 and TRBJ2-1; D possibly corresponds to TRBD1 (7 bases). The CDR3 is made up of 15 amino acids. V lost 1 base and J lost 8, with 16 bases in between. Per germline, CDR1 SGHRS and CDR2 YFSETQ.

V gene TRBV4-3 combines with J gene TRBJ1-4; D is possibly TRBD1 (5 bases). Trimming cost V 4 bases and J 6 bases, with 15 bases left between them. There are 15 residues in the CDR3. The germline gives CDR1 LGHNA, CDR2 YSLEER. In DNA, the CDR3 is TGCGCCAGCAGCCGAGGTGTTGGGGCGGATGAAAAACTGTTTTTT. Translation gives CASSRGVGADEKLFF.

The V and J genes are TRBV14 and TRBJ2-3; D not certain. Germline V gene lookup returns CDR1 SGHDN and CDR2 FVKESK. V was cut by 3 bases and J by 7 bases, with 5 bases left in between. This CDR3 has 11 amino acids. CDR3 bases: TGTGCCAGCAGCCACTCATATACGCAGTATTTT. Translated: CASSHSYTQYF.